This is a list of T cell receptor beta chains from one sample in a study of shared clonotypes between healthy human individuals. Produced via immunoSEQ multiplex PCR; TCRdb's table is partial and in-frame only. Of roughly 570,000 clones in the sample, 95% to 98% were seen once. Sequences were obtained from naive CD8+ T cells sorted from blood. The receptors were sampled from a man aged 30 to 45 in good health. CDR3s include the opening cysteine and the closing phenylalanine or tryptophan. The order of the fields is D gene, clone size, J gene, V gene, CDR3 protein, CDR3 DNA. The D gene is left open where the match is weak. A row's size may be missing; if present it is once, few, many or a size class.

-,-,TRBJ2-7,TRBV18,CASSHTGSSAHEQYF,TGTGCCAGCTCACACACAGGTAGTTCTGCTCACGAGCAGTACTTC
-,once,TRBJ2-4,TRBV2,CASSNRQVGGKNIQYF,TGTGCCAGCAGTAATAGACAGGTGGGGGGCAAAAACATTCAGTACTTC
-,once,TRBJ2-7,TRBV27,CASSHRGYEQYF,TGTGCCAGCAGCCACCGTGGCTACGAGCAGTACTTC
-,-,TRBJ1-5,TRBV27,CASSPGDPRRGQPQHF,TGTGCCAGCAGCCCAGGAGATCCGAGGCGGGGCCAGCCCCAGCATTTT
-,-,TRBJ2-2,TRBV6-5,CASSYSVLNTGELFF,TGTGCCAGCAGTTACTCGGTCTTGAACACCGGGGAGCTGTTTTTT
-,-,TRBJ1-5,TRBV7-6,CASSYDSNQPQHF,TGTGCCAGCAGCTACGATAGCAATCAGCCCCAGCATTTT
-,-,TRBJ2-7,TRBV11-2,CASSPYGYEQYF,TGTGCCAGCAGCCCTTACGGCTACGAGCAGTACTTC
-,-,TRBJ2-7,TRBV7-2,CASSVSYEQYF,TGTGCCAGCAGCGTTAGCTACGAGCAGTACTTC
-,-,TRBJ2-7,TRBV6-5,CASSLMTRSYEQYF,TGTGCCAGCAGCCTCATGACTCGCTCCTACGAGCAGTACTTC
TRBD2,-,TRBJ2-1,TRBV2,CATTGGTSYNEQFF,TGTGCCACTACGGGGGGGACCAGCTACAATGAGCAGTTCTTC
-,-,TRBJ2-7,TRBV11-2,CASSALQGPEQYF,TGTGCCAGCAGCGCGCTACAGGGACCCGAGCAGTACTTC
-,-,TRBJ2-2,TRBV27,CASTTTSTGELFF,TGTGCCAGCACCACCACGTCCACCGGGGAGCTGTTTTTT
TRBD1,-,TRBJ1-3,TRBV7-2,CASSLQGGTIYF,TGTGCCAGCAGCCTTCAGGGGGGCACCATATATTTT